These 30 T cell receptor beta chains were all obtained from the same sample, sequenced in a study of shared clonotypes between healthy human individuals. The table came from immunoSEQ multiplex PCR; TCRdb's copy has only in-frame clones and leaves some out. Of over 2 million clones listed, just under 95% are singletons. Only CD45RO-negative cells positively selected for CCR7 counted as naive CD8 cells, so terminally differentiated effector memory CD45RA+ cells were excluded. Input material: naive CD8+ T cells sorted from blood. The receptors stem from a man between 18 and 35 years old in good health.

In this sample, this clone turned up once. The V gene is TRBV6-6, the J gene TRBJ1-6; D remains unclear. V lost 6 bases and J lost 2, with 14 bases in between. Germline V gene lookup returns CDR1 MNHNY and CDR2 SVGAGI (reference sequence). The CDR3 runs to 16 residues. The chain's CDR3 is CASSPTASTYNSPLHF. The CDR3 coding sequence is TGTGCCAGCAGCCCCACTGCGTCAACCTATAATTCACCCCTCCACTTT.

This rearrangement joins TRBV6-5 to TRBJ2-3; 11 nucleotides match TRBD1. In germline, CDR1 is MNHEY, CDR2 SVGAGI. The length of the CDR3 is 16 residues. V shed 1 base, J shed 5 bases, and the junction held 5 bases outside the gene matches. The CDR3 reads CASSYLPGQGEDTQYF. CDR3 bases: TGTGCCAGCAGTTACTTACCGGGACAGGGGGAAGATACGCAGTATTTT.

V and J are TRBV5-4 and TRBJ1-2, with 7 bases that match TRBD1. The CDR3 consists of 14 residues. Unmatched junction bases numbered 10, after V lost 3 bases and J lost 8 bases. Per the germline V gene, CDR1 is SGHNT and CDR2 is YYREEE (reference sequence). CDR3 residues: CASSWTGSTGGYTF. The CDR3 nucleotides read TGTGCCAGCAGCTGGACAGGTTCTACGGGAGGCTACACCTTC.

CDR3 in DNA: TGTGCCAGCAGTTTATGGGTCAACCAGCCCCAGCATTTT. Translating gives CASSLWVNQPQHF. V and J are TRBV28 and TRBJ1-5; no clear D. The CDR3 has 13 residues. Trimming took 0 bases from V and 7 from J, leaving 7 bases between them. Per germline, CDR1 MDHEN and CDR2 SYDVKM.

The genes are TRBV7-2 and TRBJ2-7; no definite D call. Germline loops: CDR1 SGHTA, CDR2 FQGNSA. This CDR3 comprises 13 residues. Trimming removed 3 bases from V and 4 bases from J, with 10 bases in between. The CDR3 nucleotides are TGTGCCAGCAGCTTCGATGATCCTTACGAGCAGTACTTC. Its protein product is CASSFDDPYEQYF.

The V and J genes are TRBV30 and TRBJ1-2; a possible D gene is TRBD1 (5 bases). This CDR3 spans 13 amino acids. The V gene's germline CDR1 is GTSNPN and CDR2 SVGIG (reference sequence). Trimming left V 0 bases short and J 8 bases short, with 13 bases between. This chain's CDR3 is CAWSVTGTEGYTF. The CDR3 nucleotides read TGTGCCTGGAGTGTGACCGGGACGGAAGGCTACACCTTC.

This chain joins TRBV7-8 and TRBJ2-2; D is perhaps TRBD2 (6 bases). Germline CDR1 and CDR2: SGHVS and FQNEAQ. V lost 5 bases and J 8 bases, leaving 18 bases between the germline ends. This CDR3 has 15 amino acids. CDR3 protein: CASSPPDRGGGELFF. Written as DNA, the CDR3 is TGTGCCAGCAGCCCACCCGACAGAGGAGGGGGGGAGCTGTTTTTT.

The chain uses TRBV7-9 and TRBJ2-7; D gene unclear. The CDR3 loop spans 12 amino acids. The germline V gene has CDR1 SEHNR and CDR2 FQNEAQ (reference sequence). Trimming stripped 3 bases from V and 1 base from J, with 4 bases between. DNA for the CDR3: TGTGCCAGCAGCTTCAGGTCCTACGAGCAGTACTTC. Translated: CASSFRSYEQYF.

This clone appeared once. This chain uses TRBV28 with TRBJ2-5; D unresolved. The V gene lost 1 base and the J gene lost 2 bases, with 11 bases spanning the gap. The CDR3 extends over 15 amino acids. The germline V gene has CDR1 MDHEN and CDR2 SYDVKM. This CDR3 is CASSLYGEGQETQYF. CDR3 nucleotide sequence: TGTGCCAGCAGTTTATATGGGGAAGGGCAAGAGACCCAGTACTTC.

This rearrangement joins TRBV30 to TRBJ2-7, with 8 bases identical to TRBD2. Trimming removed 5 bases from V and 2 bases from J; junction bases left unmatched: 8. The CDR3 extends over 14 amino acids. Germline CDR1 reads GTSNPN; CDR2 reads SVGIG (reference sequence). The CDR3 loop reads CAWDFGGETYEQYF. CDR3 sequence (DNA): TGTGCCTGGGATTTCGGGGGGGAAACCTACGAGCAGTACTTC.

The chain employs TRBV4-1 and TRBJ2-7; D is possibly TRBD1 (6 bases). V lost 2 bases and J lost 1, with 9 bases in between. The germline gives CDR1 MGHRA, CDR2 YSYEKL. CDR3 size: 14 residues. The CDR3: CASSQTTGSYEQYF. The DNA for the CDR3 is TGCGCCAGCAGCCAAACGACAGGTTCCTACGAGCAGTACTTC.

V gene TRBV6-5 combines with J gene TRBJ1-4; tentative D call: TRBD1 (5 bases). Per germline, CDR1 MNHEY and CDR2 SVGAGI. The V and J ends lost 5 bases and 6 bases respectively, with 16 bases between them. CDR3 length: 15 amino acids. CDR3 protein: CASSGQGPGYEKLFF. The CDR3 bases are TGTGCCAGCAGTGGGCAGGGCCCCGGGTATGAAAAACTGTTTTTT.

V usage is TRBV6-5 and J usage is TRBJ2-1, with a tentative D call TRBD2 (5 bases). CDR1 is MNHEY and CDR2 is SVGAGI in the germline V gene. V lost 0 bases to trimming and J lost 4 bases, with 13 bases between them. The CDR3 covers 16 residues. CDR3 nucleotide sequence: TGTGCCAGCAGTTACTCGGTGGGAGAAGAATACAATGAGCAGTTCTTC. Protein: CASSYSVGEEYNEQFF.

This chain uses TRBV11-2 with TRBJ1-3, with 7 nucleotides matching TRBD1. This CDR3 has 15 amino acids. The germline V gene has CDR1 SGHAT and CDR2 FQNNGV. The junction had 5 bases not matched to a gene; V was cut back by 5 bases and J by 1 base. CDR3 sequence: CASSPGTDSGNTIYF. The CDR3 bases are TGTGCCAGCAGCCCAGGGACAGATTCTGGAAACACCATATATTTT.

This chain links TRBV6-6 with TRBJ2-1; no reliable D call. Germline V gives CDR1 MNHNY, CDR2 SVGAGI (reference sequence). The CDR3 totals 15 residues. V lost 4 bases, J lost 4 bases, and 14 bases lay in between. CDR3 loop: CASSWVDGFYNEQFF. DNA for the CDR3: TGTGCCAGCAGTTGGGTGGACGGTTTTTACAATGAGCAGTTCTTC.

This clone has only one observation. The sample contains more than one DNA sequence encoding this CDR3. V is TRBV27 and J is TRBJ2-7; 9 nucleotides line up with TRBD2. The CDR3 is made up of 13 amino acids. Losses at the gene ends were 5 bases for V and 4 bases for J; bases not matched to a gene: 3. The germline V gene encodes CDR1 MNHEY and CDR2 SMNVEV (reference sequence). CDR3 in DNA: TGTGCCAGCAGTCCGAGCGGGGGGTACGAGCAGTACTTC. It yields the protein CASSPSGGYEQYF.

The chain couples TRBV11-2 to TRBJ1-1; 7 bases match TRBD1. The germline V gene encodes CDR1 SGHAT and CDR2 FQNNGV. This CDR3 is built from 11 residues. The ends lost 5 bases at V and 11 bases at J; junction bases unmatched: 5. CDR3 sequence: CASSQTGFAFF. The CDR3, as DNA: TGTGCCAGCAGCCAGACAGGGTTTGCTTTCTTT.

Comments on this clone: Within the sample, other DNA sequences also encode this same CDR3. The chain is built from TRBV19 and TRBJ1-5; 9 bases fit TRBD1. Unmatched junction bases numbered 4, after V lost 5 bases and J lost 2 bases. This CDR3 is built from 15 residues. CDR1 is LNHDA, CDR2 SQIVND, per germline (reference sequence). The CDR3 region is CASSRDREGNQPQHF. The DNA for the CDR3 is TGTGCCAGTAGTCGGGACAGGGAGGGCAATCAGCCCCAGCATTTT. The variable domain in full, with the rest retrieved from reference TRBV19 and TRBJ1-5, is DGGITQSPKYLFRKEGQNVTLSCEQNLNHDAMYWYRQDPGQGLRLIYYSQIVNDFQKGDIAEGYSVSREKKESFPLTVTSAQKNPTAFYLCASSRDREGNQPQHFGDGTRLSIL.

The J gene is TRBJ1-6, the V gene TRBV13, with D uncertain. Germline V gene sequence: CDR1 PRHDT, CDR2 FYEKMQ (reference sequence). This CDR3 comprises 12 residues. Trimming removed 1 base at V and 9 bases at J, with 4 bases between. For the CDR3, the DNA is TGTGCCAGCAGCTTAGATGGTTCACCCCTCCACTTT. Amino acid sequence: CASSLDGSPLHF.

To note about this clone: Other nucleotide sequences in the sample specify the same CDR3. The rearrangement joins TRBV28 to TRBJ1-5, with unresolved D. CDR3 length equals 12 residues. CDR1 MDHEN and CDR2 SYDVKM come from the germline V gene. Trimming pared 0 bases from V and 6 bases from J, leaving 3 bases between. CDR3 DNA sequence: TGTGCCAGCAGTTTATGGGGTCAGCCCCAGCATTTT. Translated: CASSLWGQPQHF. Supplemented by reference TRBV28 and TRBJ1-5, the full variable domain reads DVKVTQSSRYLVKRTGEKVFLECVQDMDHENMFWYRQDPGLGLRLIYFSYDVKMKEKGDIPEGYSVSREKKERFSLILESASTNQTSMYLCASSLWGQPQHFGDGTRLSIL.

To note about this clone: This sample also contains other DNA sequences that code for the same CDR3. This chain's CDR3 is CASSSTGELFF. CDR3 nucleotides: TGTGCCAGCAGTTCGACCGGGGAGCTGTTTTTT. J is TRBJ2-2 and V is TRBV6-6; D is undetermined. CDR1 and CDR2 (germline): MNHNY, SVGAGI (reference sequence). This CDR3 is 11 amino acids long. The V end was cut by 4 bases, the J end by 5 bases, with 2 bases between.

The rearrangement links TRBV5-1 to TRBJ2-5; D ambiguous. The V and J ends lost 1 base and 2 bases respectively, with 9 bases between them. The CDR3 runs 14 residues. In germline, CDR1 is SGHRS, CDR2 YFSETQ. The CDR3 region is CASSLTWGQETQYF. The CDR3 DNA reads TGCGCCAGCAGCTTGACTTGGGGTCAAGAGACCCAGTACTTC.

The chain has TRBV11-2 and TRBJ2-2; D perhaps matches TRBD1 (6 bases). Germline V CDR1 and CDR2: SGHAT, FQNNGV. The CDR3 is 13 amino acids. The V end lost 4 bases, the J end lost 4 bases, and 7 bases lay between the germline ends. This chain's CDR3 is CASSWTATGELFF. CDR3 sequence (DNA): TGTGCCAGCAGCTGGACAGCCACCGGGGAGCTGTTTTTT.

The chain uses TRBV6-1 and TRBJ2-3; D gene ambiguous. The V end lost 2 bases, the J end lost 3 bases, and 6 bases lay between the germline ends. Germline V CDR1 and CDR2: MNHNS, SASEGT. The CDR3 runs to 13 residues. The CDR3, as DNA: TGTGCCAGCAGTGAAAGTTCTACAGATACGCAGTATTTT. Translated: CASSESSTDTQYF.

V and J are TRBV19 and TRBJ1-4; D is uncertain. The CDR3 has 17 amino acids. Trimming took 6 bases from V and 0 from J, leaving 17 bases between them. Germline CDR1 is LNHDA and CDR2 is SQIVND (reference sequence). In DNA, the CDR3 is TGTGCCAGTAGGTACGGGCTTTCTCCCGCAACTAATGAAAAACTGTTTTTT. Protein sequence: CASRYGLSPATNEKLFF.

The J gene is TRBJ1-2, the V gene TRBV7-9; 7 bases line up with TRBD1. CDR1 and CDR2 from the germline V gene are SEHNR and FQNEAQ (reference sequence). The J segment lost 6 bases and the V segment lost 1 base, leaving 5 bases of the junction unmatched. This CDR3 is built from 14 residues. The CDR3: CASSLEAGGDGYTF. For the CDR3, the DNA is TGTGCCAGCAGCTTAGAGGCAGGGGGAGATGGCTACACCTTC. Using reference TRBV7-9 and TRBJ1-2 for the parts outside the CDR3, the full variable domain is DTGVSQNPRHKITKRGQNVTFRCDPISEHNRLYWYRQTLGQGPEFLTYFQNEAQLEKSRLLSDRFSAERPKGSFSTLEIQRTEQGDSAMYLCASSLEAGGDGYTFGSGTRLTVV.

The V and J genes are TRBV28 and TRBJ1-3; D might be TRBD1 (6 bases). Trimming pared 6 bases from V and 8 bases from J, leaving 11 bases between. The CDR3 has 12 amino acids. Germline CDR1 and CDR2: MDHEN and SYDVKM. The CDR3 DNA is TGTGCCAGCAGCGGAGGGGGGGACACCATATATTTT. It translates to CASSGGGDTIYF.

The chain carries TRBV5-6 and TRBJ2-7, with D possibly matching TRBD1 (6 bases). Germline assignment: CDR1 SGHDT and CDR2 YYEEEE. CDR3 size: 15 residues. The V gene lost 4 bases and the J gene lost 1 base, with 15 bases spanning the gap. The CDR3 DNA sequence: TGTGCCAGCAGCATCGACAGGATCTTATCCTACGAGCAGTACTTC. Residues: CASSIDRILSYEQYF. Full variable domain (rest looked up from reference TRBV5-6 and TRBJ2-7): DAGVTQSPTHLIKTRGQQVTLRCSPKSGHDTVSWYQQALGQGPQFIFQYYEEEERQRGNFPDRFSGHQFPNYSSELNVNALLLGDSALYLCASSIDRILSYEQYFGPGTRLTVT.

About this clone: At the DNA level, this CDR3 is encoded by other sequences in the same sample as well. The chain combines TRBV11-2 with TRBJ1-1, with 7 bases that match TRBD1. The germline V gene encodes CDR1 SGHAT and CDR2 FQNNGV. The CDR3 has 15 residues. V trimming: 0 bases; J trimming: 1 base; junction bases outside the gene matches: 2. In nucleotides, the CDR3 is TGTGCCAGCAGCTTAGAGGCAGGGGGGAACACTGAAGCTTTCTTT. Translation: CASSLEAGGNTEAFF.

Comments on this clone: The same CDR3 can be traced to other DNA sequences in this sample. The chain recombines TRBV6-5 with TRBJ2-3; D unresolved. Trimming took off 6 bases at V and 2 bases at J, with 6 bases between the two ends. The CDR3 covers 12 residues. Per germline, CDR1 MNHEY and CDR2 SVGAGI. The CDR3 spells CASRTSTDTQYF. Written as DNA, the CDR3 is TGTGCCAGCAGGACGTCCACAGATACGCAGTATTTT.